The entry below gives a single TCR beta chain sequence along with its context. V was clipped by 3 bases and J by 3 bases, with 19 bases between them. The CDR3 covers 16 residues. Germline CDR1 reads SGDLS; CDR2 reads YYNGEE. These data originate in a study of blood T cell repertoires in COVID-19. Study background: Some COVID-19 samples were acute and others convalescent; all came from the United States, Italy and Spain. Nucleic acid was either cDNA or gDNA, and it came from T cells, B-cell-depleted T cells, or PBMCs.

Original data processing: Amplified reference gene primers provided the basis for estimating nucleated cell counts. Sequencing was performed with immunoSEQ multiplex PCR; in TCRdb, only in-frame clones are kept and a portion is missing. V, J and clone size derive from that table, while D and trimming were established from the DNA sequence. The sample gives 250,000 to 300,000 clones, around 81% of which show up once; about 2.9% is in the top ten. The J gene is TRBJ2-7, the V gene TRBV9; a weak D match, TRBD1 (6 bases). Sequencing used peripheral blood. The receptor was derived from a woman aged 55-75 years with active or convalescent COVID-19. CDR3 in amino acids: CASSGGQGWNSYEQYF. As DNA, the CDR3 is TGTGCCAGCAGCGGGGGGCAGGGCTGGAATAGCTACGAGCAGTACTTC.